This T cell receptor (beta chain) was sequenced during a study of post-analysis software for immune sequencing data. Study at large: Disease trajectories encompassed relapsing-remitting, secondary progressive and progressive-relapsing multiple sclerosis. Study-wide results and caveats: Patients carried five TRBV segments more frequently than controls did, and TRBV5-6, TRBV5-1 and TRBV20-1 were among them. For normalized Chao1 diversity, multiple sclerosis patients scored significantly lower than controls did.

Sequencing libraries made from TCR beta cDNA carried unique molecular identifiers. Input amounts of 1 to 10 million T cells were used. These gave roughly 0.5 million cDNA molecules, so each molecule approximated one T cell. Each CDR3 protein is one row after TCRdb ran MiXCR on the PCR reads. The table includes 700,000 to 900,000 distinct CDR3 sequences, 46% detected once. As concerns this clonotype: Its antigen is as yet unknown.

This CDR3 is built from 14 residues. With 4 bases removed from V and 2 bases from J, the gap between germline ends came to 11 bases. CDR1 and CDR2 from the germline V gene are SGHVS and FQNEAQ. The TCR sequence derives from a girl aged 10-17 years with multiple sclerosis. The source material was blood. The V gene is TRBV7-8, the J gene TRBJ2-5, with D tentatively TRBD1 (5 bases). The CDR3 loop reads CASSSRQQQETQYF. The CDR3, as DNA: TGTGCCAGCAGCTCCCGACAGCAGCAAGAGACCCAGTACTTC.